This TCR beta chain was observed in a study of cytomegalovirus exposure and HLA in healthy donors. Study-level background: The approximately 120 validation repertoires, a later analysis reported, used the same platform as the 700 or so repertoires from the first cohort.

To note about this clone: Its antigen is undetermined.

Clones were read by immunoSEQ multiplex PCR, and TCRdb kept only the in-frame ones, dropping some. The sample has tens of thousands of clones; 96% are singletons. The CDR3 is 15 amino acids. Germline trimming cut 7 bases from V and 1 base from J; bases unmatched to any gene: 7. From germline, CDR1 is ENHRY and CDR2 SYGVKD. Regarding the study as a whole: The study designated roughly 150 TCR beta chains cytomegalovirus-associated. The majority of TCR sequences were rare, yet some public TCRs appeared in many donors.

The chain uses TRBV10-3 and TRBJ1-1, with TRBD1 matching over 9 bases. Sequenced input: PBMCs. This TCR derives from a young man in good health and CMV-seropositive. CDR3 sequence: CAITPGQGRNTEAFF. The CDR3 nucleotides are TGTGCCATCACTCCGGGACAGGGTCGGAACACTGAAGCTTTCTTT.